The 32 T cell receptor beta chains presented below share a single source sample, sequenced in a study of CXCR3-negative and CXCR3-positive naive CD8 T cells. Preparation of TRB cDNA libraries relied on 5' RACE carrying UMI labels. TCRdb re-called the 5' RACE reads and gives one entry per CDR3 protein, without DNA. The sample totals 80,000 to 95,000 distinct CDR3 sequences. Source material: naive CXCR3- CD8+ T cells from blood. Subset: CD45RO-CCR7+CD27+CD95- naive CD8+ T cells lacking CXCR3 (TNR3-). The receptors here all came from a human donor in good health. Some clones in this sample may be carry-over from other donors' samples.

This chain connects TRBV7-9 to TRBJ2-5; TCRdb picks TRBD1, but there is no DNA to check that call. This CDR3 has 13 amino acids. Germline values: CDR1 SEHNR, CDR2 FQNEAQ (reference sequence). The CDR3 protein is CASSRGLGETQYF.

CDR3 sequence reads: CASSQVRGSYEQYF. This chain connects TRBV4-1 to TRBJ2-7. The germline CDR1 and CDR2 sequences are MGHRA and YSYEKL. This CDR3 spans 14 amino acids.

This chain links TRBV7-9 with TRBJ2-1; TCRdb selects TRBD2, and the lack of DNA leaves this call unchecked. Germline CDR1 is SEHNR and CDR2 is FQNEAQ (reference sequence). The CDR3 length is 16 residues. The CDR3 sequence: CASSLLGRSVYNEQFF.

CDR3 region: CASSELHSDTQYF. This sequence joins TRBV10-1 and TRBJ2-3. Germline V gives CDR1 WNHNN, CDR2 SYGVQD (reference sequence). This CDR3 spans 13 amino acids.

The chain links TRBV9 to TRBJ2-7; TCRdb gives TRBD1 as the D gene, but with no DNA this cannot be confirmed. The germline gives CDR1 SGDLS, CDR2 YYNGEE. The CDR3 contains 16 residues. CDR3 loop: CASSGPEGRTIYEQYF. The entire variable domain, with the rest obtained from reference TRBV9 and TRBJ2-7, is as follows: DSGVTQTPKHLITATGQRVTLRCSPRSGDLSVYWYQQSLDQGLQFLIQYYNGEERAKGNILERFSAQQFPDLHSELNLSSLELGDSALYFCASSGPEGRTIYEQYFGPGTRLTVT.

J is TRBJ2-7 and V is TRBV7-9. The CDR3 length is 15 residues. Germline values: CDR1 SEHNR, CDR2 FQNEAQ (reference sequence). The chain's CDR3 is CASSLVVGVMDEQYF.

The chain carries TRBV5-1 and TRBJ2-5; without DNA, the TCRdb call of TRBD1 cannot be checked. Germline V gene lookup returns CDR1 SGHRS and CDR2 YFSETQ. This CDR3 is built from 14 residues. CDR3 protein: CASSFGTVQETQYF.

This chain uses TRBV5-1 with TRBJ2-4; there is no DNA to check the TCRdb D call of TRBD2. CDR1 and CDR2 from the germline V gene are SGHRS and YFSETQ. The CDR3 contains 13 residues. The CDR3 loop is CASSTPPANIQYF.

This chain uses TRBV29-1 with TRBJ2-3; TCRdb gives TRBD1 as the D gene, but with no DNA this cannot be confirmed. Germline CDR1 and CDR2: SQVTM and ANQGSEA. The CDR3 extends over 15 amino acids. The CDR3 sequence is CSVEDPGRTTDTQYF.

This rearrangement joins TRBV30 to TRBJ2-1; no DNA is available, so the TRBD1 call from TCRdb remains unchecked. This CDR3 contains 12 residues. Looked up from germline, CDR1 is GTSNPN and CDR2 is SVGIG (reference sequence). The chain's CDR3 is CAWRGPRGEQFF.

The chain uses TRBV29-1 and TRBJ2-7; the D call of TRBD1 rests on TCRdb alone, since no DNA is present to check it. The CDR3 loop spans 11 amino acids. The germline V gene has CDR1 SQVTM and CDR2 ANQGSEA. CDR3 sequence reads: CSVDAGDEQYF.

The V and J genes are TRBV28 and TRBJ2-3; TCRdb's D call of TRBD1 is untestable without DNA. The germline gives CDR1 MDHEN, CDR2 SYDVKM. This CDR3 region has 15 residues. The CDR3 protein is CASNYGTGLTDTQYF.

The chain recombines TRBV5-1 with TRBJ1-1; TCRdb selects TRBD1, and the lack of DNA leaves this call unchecked. The germline CDR1 and CDR2 sequences are SGHRS and YFSETQ. There are 13 residues in the CDR3. The CDR3: CASSFPTGAEAFF.

The chain carries TRBV12-3 or TRBV12-4 and TRBJ2-1; the D gene TCRdb calls, TRBD2, cannot be checked with no DNA. The CDR3 runs to 12 residues. The CDR3 region is CASSPLVGEQFF.

V usage is TRBV7-2 and J usage is TRBJ2-1. The CDR3 consists of 16 residues. Germline CDR1 SGHTA, CDR2 FQGNSA. The CDR3 spells CASSLVRGKGYNEQFF.

The chain is built from TRBV4-2 and TRBJ2-2; TCRdb gives TRBD2 as the D gene, but with no DNA this cannot be confirmed. CDR1 LGHNA and CDR2 YNFKEQ come from the germline V gene. The CDR3 runs to 17 residues. The CDR3 sequence: CASSQDPSLTNTGELFF.

The rearrangement uses TRBV6-4 and TRBJ2-2. The CDR3 runs to 13 residues. CDR1 is MRHNA and CDR2 is SNTAGT in the germline V gene. CDR3: CASSEENTGELFF.

The J gene is TRBJ2-7, the V gene TRBV6-2 or TRBV6-3; absent DNA, TCRdb's TRBD1 call cannot be checked. Germline V gives CDR1 MNHEY, CDR2 SVGEGT. The CDR3 loop spans 15 amino acids. The CDR3 is CASSYSDRTGYEQYF.

The genes are TRBV2 and TRBJ2-1; the D call of TRBD2 rests on TCRdb alone, since no DNA is present to check it. The CDR3 is made up of 15 amino acids. Per the germline V gene, CDR1 is SNHLY and CDR2 is FYNNEI. CDR3 loop: CASSDSGLADNEQFF.

The gene calls are TRBV7-9 and TRBJ2-1; the D call from TCRdb, TRBD1, cannot be confirmed without DNA. The CDR3 totals 16 residues. The germline CDR1 and CDR2 sequences are SEHNR and FQNEAQ (reference sequence). The CDR3 is CASSRPEGAGDNEQFF. The variable domain in full, completed from reference TRBV7-9 and TRBJ2-1, reads DTGVSQNPRHKITKRGQNVTFRCDPISEHNRLYWYRQTLGQGPEFLTYFQNEAQLEKSRLLSDRFSAERPKGSFSTLEIQRTEQGDSAMYLCASSRPEGAGDNEQFFGPGTRLTVL.

The rearrangement links TRBV7-6 to TRBJ2-7. Germline lookup yields CDR1 SGHVS and CDR2 FNYEAQ. The CDR3 covers 12 residues. The chain's CDR3 is CASSLAPAEQYF.

The chain employs TRBV28 and TRBJ2-7; there is no DNA to check the TCRdb D call of TRBD1. The CDR3 is 13 amino acids. From germline, CDR1 is MDHEN and CDR2 SYDVKM. The CDR3 is CASSFGASYEQYF.

This chain connects TRBV14 to TRBJ1-1; TCRdb selects TRBD1, and the lack of DNA leaves this call unchecked. This CDR3 comprises 15 residues. Germline assignment: CDR1 SGHDN and CDR2 FVKESK. CDR3 in amino acids: CASSQEERTGVEAFF. Full variable domain (outside the CDR3, taken from reference TRBV14 and TRBJ1-1): EAGVTQFPSHSVIEKGQTVTLRCDPISGHDNLYWYRRVMGKEIKFLLHFVKESKQDESGMPNNRFLAERTGGTYSTLKVQPAELEDSGVYFCASSQEERTGVEAFFGQGTRLTVV.

CDR3 loop: CAIETSANEQFF. This chain links TRBV28 with TRBJ2-1; TCRdb proposes TRBD2, but this gene call is untestable without DNA. Germline CDR1 reads MDHEN; CDR2 reads SYDVKM. The CDR3 is 12 residues long. The whole variable domain, remainder taken from reference TRBV28 and TRBJ2-1, is DVKVTQSSRYLVKRTGEKVFLECVQDMDHENMFWYRQDPGLGLRLIYFSYDVKMKEKGDIPEGYSVSREKKERFSLILESASTNQTSMYLCAIETSANEQFFGPGTRLTVL.

This rearrangement joins TRBV6-5 to TRBJ2-2; lacking DNA, the TRBD1 call made by TCRdb goes unchecked. Germline lookup yields CDR1 MNHEY and CDR2 SVGAGI. The CDR3 has 18 residues. The CDR3 loop reads CASSPGHVPLPNTGELFF.

V usage is TRBV29-1 and J usage is TRBJ2-4; no DNA is available, so the TRBD2 call from TCRdb remains unchecked. This CDR3 is built from 14 residues. Germline CDR1 SQVTM, CDR2 ANQGSEA. CDR3 amino acids: CSVGAAGAKNIQYF.

This chain uses TRBV6-1 with TRBJ1-2; with no DNA, the TCRdb D assignment of TRBD1 cannot be verified. The CDR3 sequence is 12 residues long. Germline assignment: CDR1 MNHNS and CDR2 SASEGT. The CDR3 here is CASGGASRSYTF.

The J gene is TRBJ2-1, the V gene TRBV28; the TCRdb D gene call, TRBD1, has no DNA to confirm it. Per the germline V gene, CDR1 is MDHEN and CDR2 is SYDVKM. This CDR3 is 17 amino acids long. This CDR3 reads CASTSGGEGGVYNEQFF.

The V gene is TRBV29-1, the J gene TRBJ2-1. This CDR3 has 13 residues. The germline V gene has CDR1 SQVTM and CDR2 ANQGSEA. The CDR3: CSVGASSYNEQFF.

The genes are TRBV12-3 or TRBV12-4 and TRBJ2-1. The CDR3 is made up of 13 amino acids. The CDR3 loop is CASSLWLNNEQFF.

The V gene is TRBV24-1, the J gene TRBJ2-1; TCRdb outputs TRBD2, but without DNA this stays unchecked. There are 17 residues in the CDR3. Germline V gene sequence: CDR1 KGHDR, CDR2 SFDVKD. CDR3 sequence: CATSDLGPNTPNNEQFF.

The chain carries TRBV30 and TRBJ2-7; the D gene TCRdb calls, TRBD1, cannot be checked with no DNA. The CDR3 contains 14 residues. The V gene's germline CDR1 is GTSNPN and CDR2 SVGIG (reference sequence). CDR3: CAWRTPGQAYEQYF. The full variable domain, in which reference TRBV30 and TRBJ2-7 provide the parts outside the CDR3, is SQTIHQWPATLVQPVGSPLSLECTVEGTSNPNLYWYRQAAGRGLQLLFYSVGIGQISSEVPQNLSASRPQDRQFILSSKKLLLSDSGFYLCAWRTPGQAYEQYFGPGTRLTVT.